This TCR beta chain derives from a study of CD8 T cells in ankylosing spondylitis. The study, taken as a whole, reports: A TCR beta motif of under 10 highly homologous variants appeared characteristic of ankylosing spondylitis blood.

Trimming cost V 4 bases and J 12 bases, with 7 bases left between them. CDR3 length equals 11 residues. This clonotype came up a few times. Antigen: not known. Quantitative 5'-RACE with molecular barcodes generated TCR beta libraries. Via MiXCR, TCRdb re-called the 5' RACE reads, giving one row per CDR3 protein. The sample shows some 200,000 distinct CDR3 sequences, around 25% of them seen only once. The chain employs TRBV12-3 or TRBV12-4 and TRBJ1-6, with D maybe TRBD1 (5 bases). This receptor was obtained from a male donor with ankylosing spondylitis or in good health (not recorded which). Specimen: blood, either unsorted or a sorted T cell fraction (not recorded which). The CDR3 loop is CASSSGGPLHF. Here the CDR3 DNA reads TGTGCCAGCAGTTCTGGGGGACCCCTCCACTTT.